The 17 T cell receptor beta chains listed next were all sequenced from one sample in a study of shared clonotypes between healthy human individuals. This table comes from immunoSEQ multiplex PCR, and its TCRdb copy is limited to in-frame clones, with some not included. The sample carries some 2.3 million clones, approximately 93% recorded once. Input material: naive CD4+ T cells from PBMCs. Subset: CD45RA+ positively selected. These receptors all stem from a man in his late teens or twenties in good health. Some clones in this sample may be carry-over from other donors' samples.

The sample holds one count of this clone. V usage is TRBV19 and J usage is TRBJ1-2; 7 bases line up with TRBD1. The CDR3 sequence is 14 residues long. The V gene end was trimmed by 5 bases and the J gene end by 3 bases; junction bases not matched to a gene: 6. In germline, CDR1 is LNHDA, CDR2 SQIVND (reference sequence). CDR3 sequence (DNA): TGTGCCAGTAGTCAGGAACAGGGGTACTATGGCTACACCTTC. It is translated as CASSQEQGYYGYTF. Using reference TRBV19 and TRBJ1-2 for the parts outside the CDR3, the full variable domain is DGGITQSPKYLFRKEGQNVTLSCEQNLNHDAMYWYRQDPGQGLRLIYYSQIVNDFQKGDIAEGYSVSREKKESFPLTVTSAQKNPTAFYLCASSQEQGYYGYTFGSGTRLTVV.

This sequence joins TRBV7-8 and TRBJ2-5; perhaps TRBD1 as D (6 bases). With 2 bases removed from V and 4 bases from J, the gap between germline ends came to 14 bases. CDR3 size: 15 residues. Germline CDR1 reads SGHVS; CDR2 reads FQNEAQ. The CDR3 sequence: CASSLPYRVGETQYF. Here the CDR3 DNA reads TGTGCCAGCAGCTTACCGTACAGGGTGGGAGAGACCCAGTACTTC.

The V gene is TRBV6-1, the J gene TRBJ2-7; D gene uncertain. Per the germline V gene, CDR1 is MNHNS and CDR2 is SASEGT. The CDR3 extends over 15 amino acids. With 6 bases removed from V and 3 bases from J, the gap between germline ends came to 18 bases. The CDR3 sequence is CASRDQDARGYEQYF. DNA of the CDR3: TGTGCCAGCAGGGACCAGGACGCCCGAGGCTACGAGCAGTACTTC.

With respect to this clone: The same CDR3 is also encoded by other DNA sequences in this sample. This chain connects TRBV9 to TRBJ2-1, with D uncertain. Germline loops: CDR1 SGDLS, CDR2 YYNGEE. The V end was cut by 0 bases, the J end by 3 bases, with 7 bases between. The CDR3 has 14 amino acids. CDR3 in amino acids: CASSVAGSYNEQFF. Here the CDR3 DNA reads TGTGCCAGCAGCGTAGCGGGCAGCTACAATGAGCAGTTCTTC.

The rearrangement uses TRBV18 and TRBJ2-1, with 9 nucleotides matching TRBD1. The trim removed 6 bases at V and 6 bases at J, leaving 12 bases unmatched. Germline-derived CDR1 and CDR2 are KGHSH and LQKENI. CDR3 length: 16 residues. The CDR3 reads CASSRNTGGASNEQFF. DNA of the CDR3: TGTGCCAGCTCCCGCAATACAGGGGGCGCGTCCAATGAGCAGTTCTTC.

The chain uses TRBV4-1 and TRBJ1-2; D is perhaps TRBD1 (5 bases). Trimming removed 4 bases at V and 1 base at J, with 10 bases between. Per the germline V gene, CDR1 is MGHRA and CDR2 is YSYEKL. The CDR3 totals 14 residues. CDR3 sequence: CASSRQSVNYGYTF. CDR3 nucleotide sequence: TGCGCCAGCAGCCGACAGAGCGTTAACTATGGCTACACCTTC.

This chain connects TRBV29-1 to TRBJ2-1; D could derive from TRBD1 or TRBD2 (5 bases each). Deletions cut 3 bases from V and 8 bases from J, with 11 bases between. CDR3 length: 12 amino acids. The germline gives CDR1 SQVTM, CDR2 ANQGSEA. The CDR3 coding sequence is TGCAGCGTTGAGTCCTGGGACGATGAGCAGTTCTTC. Translation gives CSVESWDDEQFF.

The CDR3 bases are TGTGCCAGTAGTATACGGTACCGACTAGCGGCAAACAATGAGCAGTTCTTC. Translated, it gives CASSIRYRLAANNEQFF. The chain carries TRBV19 and TRBJ2-1, with TRBD2 matching over 9 bases. The CDR3 loop spans 17 amino acids. Germline CDR1 reads LNHDA; CDR2 reads SQIVND (reference sequence). The ends lost 2 bases at V and 5 bases at J; junction bases unmatched: 10.

This clone was found once. CDR3 residues: CASSYQGTMDTQYF. The CDR3 DNA sequence: TGTGCCAGCAGTTACCAAGGGACCATGGATACGCAGTATTTT. This sequence joins TRBV6-5 and TRBJ2-3; D is possibly TRBD1 or TRBD2 (5 bases each). V dropped 2 bases and J dropped 6 bases, with 12 bases sitting between them. This CDR3 comprises 14 residues. Per the germline V gene, CDR1 is MNHEY and CDR2 is SVGAGI.

This clone was seen once. V usage is TRBV27 and J usage is TRBJ1-1; D not resolved. CDR1 MNHEY and CDR2 SMNVEV come from the germline V gene (reference sequence). V was cut by 3 bases and J by 4 bases, with 12 bases left in between. The CDR3 spans 14 residues. Written as DNA, the CDR3 is TGTGCCAGCAGTTTTCGAATCAGCAGCACTGAAGCTTTCTTT. Protein: CASSFRISSTEAFF.

Regarding this clone: The identical CDR3 is also encoded by other nucleotide sequences in the sample. This chain's CDR3 is CASSADRNTEAFF. The CDR3 bases are TGTGCCAGCAGCGCGGACAGGAACACTGAAGCTTTCTTT. The gene calls are TRBV6-4 and TRBJ1-1; a weak D match, TRBD1 (6 bases). Germline CDR1 MRHNA, CDR2 SNTAGT. Trimming cost V 6 bases and J 1 base, with 9 bases left between them. The CDR3 loop spans 13 amino acids.

This clone has just a few counts. The genes are TRBV4-3 and TRBJ1-1, with D hard to call. The CDR3 extends over 15 amino acids. Germline lookup yields CDR1 LGHNA and CDR2 YSLEER. V lost 1 base and J lost 6, with 15 bases in between. The CDR3 reads CASSQARHWEPEAFF. CDR3 coding DNA: TGCGCCAGCAGCCAAGCAAGGCACTGGGAGCCTGAAGCTTTCTTT.

The chain has TRBV7-9 and TRBJ2-6; D possibly corresponds to TRBD1 (6 bases). The V and J ends lost 4 bases and 0 bases respectively, with 16 bases between them. CDR3 length: 18 residues. Germline V gene lookup returns CDR1 SEHNR and CDR2 FQNEAQ (reference sequence). CDR3 amino acids: CASSSNYRARSGANVLTF. CDR3 DNA sequence: TGTGCCAGCAGCTCAAATTACAGGGCTCGCTCTGGGGCCAACGTCCTGACTTTC.

This chain's CDR3 is CASRTGTVISGANVLTF. The CDR3 DNA is TGTGCCAGCCGGACCGGGACAGTCATCTCTGGGGCCAACGTCCTGACTTTC. The chain recombines TRBV2 with TRBJ2-6; 7 bases line up with TRBD1. With V trimmed by 8 bases and J by 0 bases, 10 bases remained unmatched. Germline loops: CDR1 SNHLY, CDR2 FYNNEI. This CDR3 comprises 17 residues.

About this clone itself: Other DNA sequences in this sample translate to the same CDR3. The rearrangement links TRBV28 to TRBJ1-3; tentatively, D is TRBD1 (6 bases). There are 14 residues in the CDR3. CDR1 and CDR2 (germline): MDHEN, SYDVKM. Between the trimmed V and J ends, which lost 6 bases and 4 bases, there was a span of 13 bases. CDR3 in DNA: TGTGCCAGCAGCCCTCCCGGGGGCGGAAACACCATATATTTT. Amino acids: CASSPPGGGNTIYF.

The V gene is TRBV5-5, the J gene TRBJ1-4; unclear D gene. V dropped 4 bases and J dropped 5 bases, with 21 bases sitting between them. Germline V lookup: CDR1 SGHKS, CDR2 YYEKEE (reference sequence). The CDR3 covers 17 residues. CDR3 bases: TGTGCCAGCAGCCCTATCCTTGGCCGAGTGCCGAATGAAAAACTGTTTTTT. Its protein product is CASSPILGRVPNEKLFF.

The V gene is TRBV6-6, the J gene TRBJ2-1; maybe TRBD2 (5 bases). V lost 4 bases and J lost 0, with 13 bases in between. The germline V gene has CDR1 MNHNY and CDR2 SVGAGI (reference sequence). CDR3 length: 16 amino acids. CDR3: CASSSRADSSYNEQFF. Written as DNA, the CDR3 is TGTGCCAGCAGTTCCAGAGCGGATAGCTCCTACAATGAGCAGTTCTTC.